These T cell receptor beta chains were read from a single sample in a study of T cell responses to AZD1222 COVID-19 vaccine. Sequenced by immunoSEQ multiplex PCR; TCRdb stores in-frame clones only, minus some. The sample includes some 180,000 clones, 90% to 95% of them seen just once. This specimen was peripheral blood, taken 28 days after the second dose of the MenACWY control vaccine. All receptors come from an adult who received the MenACWY meningococcal vaccine as a control. The CDR3 runs from the conserved cysteine through the conserved F or W. Fields, in order: V gene, J gene, clone size, D gene, CDR3 length, CDR3 protein, CDR3 DNA. The D gene is left open where the match is weak. A clone size is listed for some rows: how often the clone was seen (once, few, many), or a class if it is expanded.

TRBV25-1	TRBJ1-6	.	.	14	CASSPAQGNSPLHF	TGTGCCAGCAGCCCCGCACAGGGTAATTCACCCCTCCACTTT
TRBV10-3	TRBJ2-3	.	TRBD1	15	CAISEAGGRADTQYF	TGTGCCATCAGTGAGGCAGGGGGACGAGCAGATACGCAGTATTTT
TRBV27	TRBJ1-6	few	.	18	CASSSGGRASSYNSPLHF	TGTGCCAGCAGTAGCGGAGGGAGGGCTAGCTCCTATAATTCACCCCTCCACTTT
TRBV27	TRBJ2-6	.	TRBD1	17	CASSKARTGSGANVLTF	TGTGCCAGCAGCAAAGCGAGGACAGGATCTGGGGCCAACGTCCTGACTTTC
TRBV5-1	TRBJ1-1	.	.	14	CASSPERGWSEAFF	TGCGCCAGCAGCCCGGAGAGGGGGTGGTCTGAAGCTTTCTTT
TRBV24-1	TRBJ2-1	once	TRBD1	16	CATSDPGQGTLNEQFF	TGTGCCACCAGTGATCCCGGACAGGGGACGTTAAATGAGCAGTTCTTC
TRBV11-2	TRBJ2-3	.	.	13	CASSLDREPTQYF	TGTGCCAGCAGCTTAGATCGGGAGCCCACGCAGTATTTT
TRBV7-9	TRBJ2-1	.	.	15	CASSLSTLQGNEQFF	TGTGCCAGCAGCTTAAGCACTCTACAGGGCAATGAGCAGTTCTTC
TRBV5-1	TRBJ1-2	.	.	14	CASSLDPGNYGYTF	TGCGCCAGCAGCTTGGATCCCGGAAACTATGGCTACACCTTC
TRBV30	TRBJ1-3	.	.	12	CAWTYMGNTIYF	TGTGCCTGGACTTATATGGGAAACACCATATATTTT
TRBV19	TRBJ1-5	.	.	16	CASSTNFPTGPPPQHF	TGTGCCAGTAGTACAAACTTCCCGACGGGCCCTCCGCCCCAGCATTTT
TRBV28	TRBJ1-1	.	.	12	CAIGGGMTEAFF	TGTGCCATAGGGGGGGGGATGACTGAAGCTTTCTTT
TRBV11-3	TRBJ2-1	.	TRBD2	16	CASSFPPSGSGDEQFF	TGTGCCAGCAGCTTCCCCCCCAGCGGGAGTGGGGATGAGCAGTTCTTC
TRBV19	TRBJ2-4	.	TRBD1	12	CASSTSPGTGIF	TGTGCCAGTAGTACCTCCCCCGGGACAGGGATCTTC
TRBV11-2	TRBJ2-1	.	TRBD2	13	CASTTGGYNEQFF	TGTGCCAGCACAACCGGGGGGTACAATGAGCAGTTCTTC
TRBV30	TRBJ1-2	.	.	14	CAWSPGSRSYGYTF	TGTGCCTGGAGCCCCGGGAGCCGGAGCTATGGCTACACCTTC
TRBV7-6	TRBJ2-1	.	.	14	CASSFGTLHNEQFF	TGTGCCAGCAGCTTTGGGACTCTTCACAATGAGCAGTTCTTC
TRBV11-3	TRBJ1-3	.	.	16	CASSLGGGYSGNTIYF	TGTGCCAGCAGCTTAGGCGGCGGCTACTCTGGAAACACCATATATTTT
TRBV5-1	TRBJ2-7	.	.	14	CASSLAGANYEQYF	TGCGCCAGCAGCTTGGCTGGAGCAAACTACGAGCAGTACTTC
TRBV5-1	TRBJ1-2	.	TRBD1	15	CASSLRQGSNYGYTF	TGCGCCAGCAGCTTGAGACAGGGGTCTAACTATGGCTACACCTTC
TRBV15	TRBJ1-1	few	.	15	CATSRVGLQNTEAFF	TGTGCCACCAGCAGAGTTGGGTTACAGAACACTGAAGCTTTCTTT
TRBV6-6	TRBJ1-2	.	.	16	CASSPPHDLSRWGYTF	TGTGCCAGCAGTCCCCCCCATGACCTGTCCCGTTGGGGCTACACCTTC
TRBV4-1	TRBJ1-4	.	.	15	CASSQAGGGLEKLFF	TGCGCCAGCAGCCAAGCGGGAGGGGGACTTGAAAAACTGTTTTTT
TRBV5-1	TRBJ2-7	once	.	13	CASSTPPGYEQYF	TGCGCCAGCAGCACCCCGCCAGGATACGAGCAGTACTTC
TRBV6-2/TRBV6-3	TRBJ1-1	.	.	14	CASSWGGRDTEAFF	TGTGCCAGCAGTTGGGGGGGGAGAGACACTGAAGCTTTCTTT
TRBV19	TRBJ2-1	.	.	15	CANTSNRDSDNEQFF	TGTGCCAACACAAGTAATCGGGACTCAGACAATGAGCAGTTCTTC
TRBV20-1	TRBJ2-7	.	.	11	CSAALDGLKYF	TGCAGTGCTGCCCTAGATGGCTTGAAGTACTTC
TRBV27	TRBJ1-2	.	.	12	CASKGPFYGYTF	TGTGCCAGTAAGGGACCGTTCTATGGCTACACCTTC